Described below is a single TCR beta chain sequence and its context. Its antigen is not known. The read stops 3 residues short of the end of the CDR3; the missing end is completed from the germline J gene. The entry originates in a study of T cells in women clearing cervical HPV infection. Clones were sequenced by immunoSEQ multiplex PCR, and TCRdb holds only the in-frame ones, with some missing. The table lists some 24,000 clones, with approximately 6.3% in the top ten. CDR3 length: 15 residues. CDR1 and CDR2 from the germline V gene are LNHDA and SQIVND (reference sequence). Trimming removed 3 bases from V and 3 bases from J, with 15 bases in between. Findings and caveats of the study: Controls had more TRBV6-7 (approximately 0.16%) than cases (about 0.11%).

The sequence came from a woman aged 18 to 75 with a cervical HPV16 infection that either progressed to CIN3+ or cleared (not recorded which). The source material was blood buffy coat. This chain joins TRBV19 and TRBJ2-7, with D maybe TRBD2 (6 bases). This chain's CDR3 is CASSMRDTSHYEQYF. The sequenced CDR3 bases are TGTGCCAGTAGTATGCGGGATACTTCGCACTACGAG.